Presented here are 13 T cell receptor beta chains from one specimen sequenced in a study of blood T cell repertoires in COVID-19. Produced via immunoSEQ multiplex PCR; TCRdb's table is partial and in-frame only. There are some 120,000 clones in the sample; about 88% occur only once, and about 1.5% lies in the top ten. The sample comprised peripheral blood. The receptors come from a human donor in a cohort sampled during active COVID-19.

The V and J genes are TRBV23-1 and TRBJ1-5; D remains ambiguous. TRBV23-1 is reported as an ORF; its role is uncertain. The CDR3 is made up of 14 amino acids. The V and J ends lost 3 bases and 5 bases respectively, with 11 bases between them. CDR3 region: CASSHSTNHQPQHF. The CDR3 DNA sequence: TGCGCCAGCAGTCATTCTACCAACCATCAGCCCCAGCATTTT.

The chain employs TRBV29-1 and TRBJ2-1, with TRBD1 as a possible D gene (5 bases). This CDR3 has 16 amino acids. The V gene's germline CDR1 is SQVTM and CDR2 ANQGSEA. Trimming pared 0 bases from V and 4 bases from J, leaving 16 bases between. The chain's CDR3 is CSVEDQDRGVYNEQFF. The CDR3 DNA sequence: TGCAGCGTTGAAGATCAAGACAGAGGAGTTTACAATGAGCAGTTCTTC.

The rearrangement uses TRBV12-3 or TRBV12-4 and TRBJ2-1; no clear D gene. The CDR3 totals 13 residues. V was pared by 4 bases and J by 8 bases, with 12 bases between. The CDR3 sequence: CASSSPGGYEQFF. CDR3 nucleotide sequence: TGTGCCAGCAGTTCACCGGGTGGCTATGAGCAGTTCTTC.

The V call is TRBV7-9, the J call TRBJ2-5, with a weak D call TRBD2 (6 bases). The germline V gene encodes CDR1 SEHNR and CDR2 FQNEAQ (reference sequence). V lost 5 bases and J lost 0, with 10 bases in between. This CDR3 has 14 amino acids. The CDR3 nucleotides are TGTGCCAGCAGCCCGGAGGGGTACCAAGAGACCCAGTACTTC. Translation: CASSPEGYQETQYF.

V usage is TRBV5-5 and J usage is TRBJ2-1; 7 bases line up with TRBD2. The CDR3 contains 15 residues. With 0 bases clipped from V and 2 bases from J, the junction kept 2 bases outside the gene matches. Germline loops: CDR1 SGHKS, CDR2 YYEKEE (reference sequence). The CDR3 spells CASSLGGSPYNEQFF. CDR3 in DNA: TGTGCCAGCAGCTTGGGCGGGAGCCCCTACAATGAGCAGTTCTTC.

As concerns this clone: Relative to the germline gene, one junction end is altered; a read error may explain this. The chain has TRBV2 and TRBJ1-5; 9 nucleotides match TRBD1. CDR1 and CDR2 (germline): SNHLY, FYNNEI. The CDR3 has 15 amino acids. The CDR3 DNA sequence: TGTGCCAGCAGGGAAGGACAGGGGTTAGGTCAGCCCCAGCATTTT. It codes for CASREGQGLGQPQHF.

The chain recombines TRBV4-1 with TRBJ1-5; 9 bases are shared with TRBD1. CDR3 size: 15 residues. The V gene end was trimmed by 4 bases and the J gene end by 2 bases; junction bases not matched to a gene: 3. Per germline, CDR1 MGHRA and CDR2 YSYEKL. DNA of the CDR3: TGCGCCAGCAGCCGGGACAGGGTTGGCAATCAGCCCCAGCATTTT. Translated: CASSRDRVGNQPQHF.

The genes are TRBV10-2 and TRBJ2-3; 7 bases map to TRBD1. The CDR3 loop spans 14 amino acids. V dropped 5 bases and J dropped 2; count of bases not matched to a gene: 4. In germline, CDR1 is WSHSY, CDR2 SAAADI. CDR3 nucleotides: TGCGCCAGCAGTAAGGGACAGTCCACAGATACGCAGTATTTT. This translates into CASSKGQSTDTQYF.

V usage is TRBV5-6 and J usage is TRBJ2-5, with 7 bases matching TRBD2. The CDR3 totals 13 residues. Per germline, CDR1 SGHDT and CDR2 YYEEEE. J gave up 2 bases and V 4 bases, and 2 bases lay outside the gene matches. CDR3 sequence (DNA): TGTGCCAGCAGCCGGGGGGTTCAAGAGACCCAGTACTTC. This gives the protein CASSRGVQETQYF.

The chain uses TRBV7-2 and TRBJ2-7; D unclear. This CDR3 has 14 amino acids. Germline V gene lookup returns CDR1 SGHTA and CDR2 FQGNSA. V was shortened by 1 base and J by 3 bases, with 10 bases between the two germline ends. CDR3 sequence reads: CASSLGVTYYEQYF. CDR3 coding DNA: TGTGCCAGCAGCTTAGGAGTGACTTACTACGAGCAGTACTTC.

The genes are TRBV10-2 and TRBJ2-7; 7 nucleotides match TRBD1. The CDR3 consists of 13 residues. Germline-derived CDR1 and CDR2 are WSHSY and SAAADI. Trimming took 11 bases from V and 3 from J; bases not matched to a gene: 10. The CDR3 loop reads CAARPRDSYEQYF. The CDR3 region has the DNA TGCGCCGCCCGACCAAGGGACAGCTACGAGCAGTACTTC.

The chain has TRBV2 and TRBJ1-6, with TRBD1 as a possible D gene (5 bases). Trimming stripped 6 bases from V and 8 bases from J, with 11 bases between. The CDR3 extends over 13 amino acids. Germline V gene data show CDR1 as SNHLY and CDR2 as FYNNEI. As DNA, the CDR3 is TGTGCCAGCAGGTACCTAGGGGATTCACCCCTCCACTTT. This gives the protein CASRYLGDSPLHF.

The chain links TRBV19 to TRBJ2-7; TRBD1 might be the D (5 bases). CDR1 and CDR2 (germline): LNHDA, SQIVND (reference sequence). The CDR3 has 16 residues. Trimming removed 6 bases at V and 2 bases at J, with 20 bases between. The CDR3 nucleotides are TGTGCCAGTAGCCGCAGCGCTTTGGGCAGGGCCTACGAGCAGTACTTC. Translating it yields CASSRSALGRAYEQYF. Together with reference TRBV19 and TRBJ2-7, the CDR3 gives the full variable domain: DGGITQSPKYLFRKEGQNVTLSCEQNLNHDAMYWYRQDPGQGLRLIYYSQIVNDFQKGDIAEGYSVSREKKESFPLTVTSAQKNPTAFYLCASSRSALGRAYEQYFGPGTRLTVT.